One T cell receptor (beta chain) is described in this entry. Its antigen is currently not known. Base qualities were left out, and no much larger clone turns up one base away. CDR1 and CDR2 are read off the germline V gene as MDHEN and SYDVKM. Trimmed from V: 6 bases; trimmed from J: 5 bases; junction bases lacking a gene match: 7. Including the terminal cysteine and phenylalanine, the CDR3 comprises 14 residues. The CDR3 DNA has 42 bases and is translated from base 1. These data come from a study of T cell responses to AZD1222 COVID-19 vaccine (dated by TCRdb to the early 2020s). For context, the study as a whole: A total of 230 or so trial participants underwent TCR sequencing, of whom about 210 received two doses of AZD1222 and about 25 received two doses of the MenACWY control vaccine. Trial participants were enrolled into age subgroups of 18-55, 56-69 and 70-plus years, which contained roughly 140, 27 and 60 TCR-sequenced participants, respectively. The research as a whole found: Reportedly, almost half of the unique spike-specific TCRs recognized epitopes lying outside the regions that are mutated in the B.1.351 and B.1.1.7 variants. Conclusions about previously exposed vaccinees are limited, since just 6 or 7 AZD1222 recipients were seropositive for SARS-CoV-2 at baseline. The 56-69-year group was small, and its depth increase did not reach significance, likely because of low power. The vaccine-associated CD4 TCRs covered the entire spike protein, and the dominant responses fell in regions 160-218 and 743-854. Participants were mostly white British, with more females than males. The authors suggested clonal diversity may have been underestimated. Because no samples from the day 14 peak response were available, repertoires could be characterized only after the peak T cell response. After two AZD1222 doses, both the breadth and the depth of spike-specific TCRs were significantly higher than at day 0 and than in MenACWY recipients.

According to the study, the label for this sample's time point signals: about 28 days (+/-7) after the second vaccine dose. AZD1222 recipients with second doses at about 4 weeks or about 12 weeks were pooled, because spike-specific TCR depth and breadth did not differ between schedules. Samples from vaccinated people were obtained from the UK trials COV001 and COV002, which included a single-blind randomized controlled phase 2/3 trial of AZD1222 (ChAdOx1 nCoV-19) in healthy adults. For TCRbeta chain sequencing, PBMC samples were collected from trial participants at day 0 and at day 28 after the second dose. The CDR3 regions of human TCRbeta chains were analyzed by immunosequencing. From the authors' description of their analysis: TCRs in the repertoires were compared against a reference library of SARS-CoV-2-specific TCRs that had been generated with the MIRA antigen-specificity platform. Breadth was defined as the fraction of unique TCRs that were SARS-CoV-2-associated, and depth was defined as the fraction of total T cells that were SARS-CoV-2-associated. Each spike-specific TCR was assigned to its reactive spike region and to a CD4 or CD8 class using the MIRA data. Log10-transformed breadth and depth values were compared by one-way ANOVA with Sidak's multiple comparisons tests. TCRdb carries this immuneACCESS record with in-frame sequences only. Its versions omit some clonotypes, under half of them owing to an unresolved V gene in the studies checked, with the rest unexplained. The V and J calls and clone size come from that table; D and trimming were worked out from the DNA. The sample contains about 120,000 clones, 85% to 90% of them found a single time. The ten largest clones take up approximately 15% of the sample.

Material: peripheral blood, obtained 28 days after the second AZD1222 dose. Here the chain combines TRBV28 and TRBJ2-1; TRBD2 matches 7 bases in the middle. The source of this sequence is an adult who received the AZD1222 COVID-19 vaccine. The DNA sequence is TGTGCCAGCAGCCGACTAGCTTCGCACAATGAGCAGTTCTTC. The resulting protein is CASSRLASHNEQFF.